A single sample gave rise to the 4 T cell receptor beta chains below, sequenced in a study of shared clonotypes between healthy human individuals. Only CD45RO-negative cells positively selected for CCR7 counted as naive CD8 cells, so terminally differentiated effector memory CD45RA+ cells were excluded. Method: immunoSEQ multiplex PCR; TCRdb's copy keeps in-frame clones and lacks some. The sample includes roughly 2.1 million clones, roughly 91% of them seen just once. The sample taken for sequencing was naive CD8+ T cells from PBMCs. Receptors originate from a man aged 18 to 30 in good health. Some clones in this sample may be carry-over from other donors' samples.

This sequence joins TRBV15 and TRBJ2-7; TRBD1 agrees at 8 bases. The CDR3 totals 15 residues. Germline V gene lookup returns CDR1 LNHNV and CDR2 YYDKDF (reference sequence). J lost 3 bases, V lost 4 bases, and 8 bases had no gene match. The CDR3 region is CATSIGTGSRYEQYF. CDR3 DNA: TGTGCCACCAGCATAGGGACAGGCTCCCGCTACGAGCAGTACTTC.

This sequence joins TRBV7-2 and TRBJ2-4; 7 bases agree with TRBD2. There are 17 residues in the CDR3. V lost 5 bases to trimming and J lost 5 bases; unmatched junction nucleotides: 15. CDR1 and CDR2 from the germline V gene are SGHTA and FQGNSA. The chain's CDR3 is CASSPWVGGRSENIQYF. CDR3 DNA sequence: TGTGCCAGCAGCCCCTGGGTTGGCGGGAGATCGGAAAACATTCAGTACTTC.

The chain has TRBV27 and TRBJ2-4, with 9 bases identical to TRBD1. Germline V lookup: CDR1 MNHEY, CDR2 SMNVEV (reference sequence). This CDR3 has 14 amino acids. Losses at the gene ends were 5 bases for V and 8 bases for J; bases not matched to a gene: 7. Here the CDR3 DNA reads TGTGCCAGCAGTCCTGGACAGGGGTTGGACATTCAGTACTTC. Translated, it gives CASSPGQGLDIQYF.

The chain carries TRBV10-3 and TRBJ2-3, with 7 bases identical to TRBD2. Per the germline V gene, CDR1 is ENHRY and CDR2 is SYGVKD. This CDR3 is 18 amino acids long. V dropped 10 bases and J dropped 0; count of bases not matched to a gene: 19. The CDR3 DNA is TGTGCCACTCTTCCCCTAACCGGGACTATCACTAGCACAGATACGCAGTATTTT. It yields the protein CATLPLTGTITSTDTQYF.